The 24 T cell receptor beta chains reported below all come from one sample, sequenced in a study of cytomegalovirus exposure and HLA in healthy donors. Only in-frame clones appear in the TCRdb table, and some are missing; sequencing was by immunoSEQ multiplex PCR. The data hold around 160,000 clones, with approximately 81% observed a single time. Sequencing was done on a sample of PBMCs. These TCRs come from a man aged 25 to 45 in good health and CMV-seropositive.

This chain connects TRBV5-1 to TRBJ1-2; possibly TRBD1 for D (5 bases). The CDR3 sequence is 15 residues long. V was shortened by 0 bases and J by 8 bases, with 17 bases between the two germline ends. Per the germline V gene, CDR1 is SGHRS and CDR2 is YFSETQ. The CDR3, as DNA: TGCGCCAGCAGCTTGGCTGGTGCGGGGGAAGGAGGCTACACCTTC. This codes for CASSLAGAGEGGYTF.

Details on this clone: One end of the junction varies from germline; a read error may be responsible. This chain uses TRBV18 with TRBJ2-7; 10 nucleotides agree with TRBD2. Germline values: CDR1 KGHSH, CDR2 LQKENI. The CDR3 length is 16 residues. The CDR3: CASSPQSGGASDEQYF. CDR3 bases: TGTGCCAGCTCACCACAGAGCGGGGGGGCCTCCGACGAGCAGTACTTC.

The rearrangement uses TRBV29-1 and TRBJ1-5; the match to TRBD1 covers 11 bases. V shed 7 bases and J 5 bases; nucleotides not matched to a gene: 10. Germline loops: CDR1 SQVTM, CDR2 ANQGSEA. There are 15 residues in the CDR3. The CDR3 loop reads CSAKIRTGGHQPQHF. In DNA form, the CDR3 reads TGCAGCGCGAAAATTAGGACAGGGGGCCATCAGCCCCAGCATTTT.

Only a few counts were recorded for this clone. J is TRBJ1-5 and V is TRBV5-1; 9 bases agree with TRBD1. After removal of 4 bases from V and 5 bases from J, the junction contained 7 bases not matched to a gene. Germline V CDR1 and CDR2: SGHRS, YFSETQ. The CDR3 consists of 15 residues. CDR3 bases: TGCGCCAGCAGCCGGACAGGGGAGAAGTATCAGCCCCAGCATTTT. Its translation is CASSRTGEKYQPQHF.

This chain connects TRBV5-1 to TRBJ1-5, with D uncertain. This CDR3 has 13 amino acids. Germline V gene sequence: CDR1 SGHRS, CDR2 YFSETQ. V was trimmed by 4 bases and J by 4 bases, leaving 9 bases between them. In nucleotides, the CDR3 is TGCGCCAGCAGCCCGACAATAAATCAGCCCCAGCATTTT. As protein: CASSPTINQPQHF.

This chain links TRBV10-3 with TRBJ1-2; 7 bases agree with TRBD1. The CDR3 covers 13 residues. The junction had 2 bases not matched to a gene; V was cut back by 3 bases and J by 4 bases. CDR1 is ENHRY, CDR2 SYGVKD, per germline. This CDR3 is CAISDRDSYGYTF. The CDR3 region has the DNA TGTGCCATCAGTGACCGGGACAGCTATGGCTACACCTTC.

The V and J genes are TRBV6-6 and TRBJ1-2; 7 bases map to TRBD1. V was pared by 6 bases and J by 8 bases, with 12 bases of the junction left unmatched. The CDR3 runs to 14 residues. The germline V gene encodes CDR1 MNHNY and CDR2 SVGAGI (reference sequence). The CDR3 DNA reads TGTGCCAGCAGCCCGGGACAGTGGGAAAAAGGCTACACCTTC. Its protein product is CASSPGQWEKGYTF.

A word on this clone: An end of the junction differs from the germline gene, which may be a read error. The chain has TRBV28 and TRBJ1-2; 9 nucleotides agree with TRBD1. Looked up from germline, CDR1 is MDHEN and CDR2 is SYDVKM. The CDR3 sequence is 14 residues long. CDR3: CASSFPDRGTSWAF. CDR3 nucleotides: TGTGCCAGCAGTTTCCCAGACAGGGGGACCTCTTGGGCCTTC.

This chain joins TRBV6-1 and TRBJ2-2, with D possibly TRBD2 on 5 matching bases. V lost 3 bases and J lost 8, with 16 bases in between. Germline CDR1 is MNHNS and CDR2 is SASEGT. CDR3 length: 15 residues. The CDR3 protein is CASSERAVIRGELFF. The CDR3 DNA sequence: TGTGCCAGCAGTGAGCGAGCGGTAATTCGGGGGGAGCTGTTTTTT.

The V and J genes are TRBV10-2 and TRBJ2-6; 9 bases match TRBD2. The CDR3 has 19 residues. The germline V gene encodes CDR1 WSHSY and CDR2 SAAADI. With V trimmed by 7 bases and J by 5 bases, 18 bases remained unmatched. CDR3 in DNA: TGCGCCAGCATAGGGGGACTAGCTCTGTTCCTTCCTAGGGCCAACGTCCTGACTTTC. Its protein product is CASIGGLALFLPRANVLTF.

V is TRBV9 and J is TRBJ2-7; TRBD2 might be the D (5 bases). This CDR3 contains 16 residues. V was trimmed by 4 bases and J by 0 bases, leaving 17 bases between them. Germline CDR1 reads SGDLS; CDR2 reads YYNGEE. The CDR3 DNA sequence: TGTGCCAGCAGCTCAGACGAGGGAATCAGCTCCTACGAGCAGTACTTC. Translating gives CASSSDEGISSYEQYF.

The rearrangement links TRBV5-4 to TRBJ1-1; TRBD1 aligns across 10 bases. Germline trimming cut 3 bases from V and 0 bases from J; bases unmatched to any gene: 11. This CDR3 is 18 amino acids long. Per germline, CDR1 SGHNT and CDR2 YYREEE (reference sequence). Here the CDR3 reads CASSSTPGQGYMNTEAFF. For the CDR3, the DNA is TGTGCCAGCAGCTCTACTCCGGGACAGGGGTACATGAACACTGAAGCTTTCTTT. Full variable domain (missing parts from reference TRBV5-4 and TRBJ1-1): ETGVTQSPTHLIKTRGQQVTLRCSSQSGHNTVSWYQQALGQGPQFIFQYYREEENGRGNFPPRFSGLQFPNYSSELNVNALELDDSALYLCASSSTPGQGYMNTEAFFGQGTRLTVV.

This chain uses TRBV9 with TRBJ1-2; D is uncertain. Germline CDR1 and CDR2: SGDLS and YYNGEE. Trimming pared 3 bases from V and 8 bases from J, leaving 5 bases between. The CDR3 extends over 10 amino acids. The CDR3 is CASSGRGYTF. DNA of the CDR3: TGTGCCAGCAGCGGGAGGGGCTACACCTTC.

The genes are TRBV7-3 and TRBJ2-3; D is uncertain. V was shortened by 3 bases and J by 2 bases, with 9 bases between the two germline ends. This CDR3 has 14 residues. Germline CDR1 SGHTA, CDR2 FQGTGA. DNA of the CDR3: TGTGCCAGCAGCTTGGCAGGTTACACAGATACGCAGTATTTT. Encoded protein: CASSLAGYTDTQYF.

This rearrangement joins TRBV28 to TRBJ2-7, with 7 positions matching TRBD2. The V gene's germline CDR1 is MDHEN and CDR2 SYDVKM. CDR3 size: 16 residues. The junction had 14 bases not matched to a gene; V was cut back by 6 bases and J by 3 bases. The CDR3 protein is CASSPGTINTFYEQYF. Written as DNA, the CDR3 is TGTGCCAGCAGCCCCGGGACTATCAACACCTTCTACGAGCAGTACTTC.

The genes are TRBV19 and TRBJ2-7, with D uncertain. The germline gives CDR1 LNHDA, CDR2 SQIVND (reference sequence). The CDR3 contains 15 residues. V gave up 4 bases and J gave up 0 bases, with 13 bases separating them. This CDR3 reads CASSNRQTFSYEQYF. The CDR3 DNA reads as TGTGCCAGTAGTAACAGACAAACCTTCTCCTACGAGCAGTACTTC.

The chain recombines TRBV7-6 with TRBJ2-2, with 7 bases that match TRBD1. Germline CDR1 and CDR2: SGHVS and FNYEAQ. The V gene end was trimmed by 5 bases and the J gene end by 3 bases; junction bases not matched to a gene: 12. This CDR3 region has 17 residues. Here the CDR3 reads CASSRTYRGRDTGELFF. CDR3 coding DNA: TGTGCCAGCAGCCGCACCTACAGGGGTAGAGACACCGGGGAGCTGTTTTTT.

V gene TRBV6-6 combines with J gene TRBJ1-2, with D hard to call. V was trimmed by 2 bases and J by 6 bases, leaving 13 bases between them. The germline CDR1 and CDR2 sequences are MNHNY and SVGAGI (reference sequence). The CDR3 sequence is 14 residues long. CDR3 nucleotides: TGTGCCAGCAGTTACGGGGAGACGGAGGATGGCTACACCTTC. Protein product: CASSYGETEDGYTF.

V usage is TRBV6-5 and J usage is TRBJ2-7, with TRBD2 as a possible D gene (5 bases). In germline, CDR1 is MNHEY, CDR2 SVGAGI. The CDR3 spans 12 residues. The V gene lost 10 bases and the J gene lost 6 bases, with 16 bases spanning the gap. CDR3 DNA sequence: TGTGCCACCCGCCGGACTCCGCTCGAGCAGTACTTC. Protein product: CATRRTPLEQYF.

The chain recombines TRBV29-1 with TRBJ1-2; D not resolved. The CDR3 spans 13 residues. The germline V gene encodes CDR1 SQVTM and CDR2 ANQGSEA. V was clipped by 2 bases and J by 3 bases, with 10 bases between them. The CDR3 DNA reads TGCAGCGTTGAACGGGGATTGGACTATGGCTACACCTTC. Amino acid sequence: CSVERGLDYGYTF.

J is TRBJ2-5 and V is TRBV19; 8 bases map to TRBD1. From germline, CDR1 is LNHDA and CDR2 SQIVND (reference sequence). This CDR3 has 15 amino acids. V dropped 8 bases and J dropped 7; count of bases not matched to a gene: 15. The CDR3 DNA is TGTGCCAGTGCCGTGGACTCAGGGGGCTCGGTGACCCAGTACTTC. Protein: CASAVDSGGSVTQYF. Combining the CDR3 with reference TRBV19 and TRBJ2-5 gives the whole variable domain DGGITQSPKYLFRKEGQNVTLSCEQNLNHDAMYWYRQDPGQGLRLIYYSQIVNDFQKGDIAEGYSVSREKKESFPLTVTSAQKNPTAFYLCASAVDSGGSVTQYFGPGTRLLVL.

The chain has TRBV10-3 and TRBJ2-5; 7 bases align to TRBD1. The junction had 8 bases not matched to a gene; V was cut back by 10 bases and J by 0 bases. This CDR3 is 14 amino acids long. Germline CDR1 ENHRY, CDR2 SYGVKD. CDR3 coding DNA: TGTGCCACGAGAGGACAGGCATACCAAGAGACCCAGTACTTC. Translated, it gives CATRGQAYQETQYF.

The genes are TRBV14 and TRBJ1-1, with TRBD1 matching 7 bases. Trimming took 5 bases from V and 8 from J; bases not matched to a gene: 8. The CDR3 is made up of 13 amino acids. CDR1 and CDR2 (germline): SGHDN, FVKESK. The CDR3 reads CASSSSTGTEAFF. DNA of the CDR3: TGTGCCAGCAGCTCCTCGACAGGGACCGAAGCTTTCTTT.

This clone has only one observation. The DNA of the CDR3 is TGTGCCAGCAGCTTAACCGGGACACTCTGCTTCGCGAACACCGGGGAGCTGTTTTTT. It codes for CASSLTGTLCFANTGELFF. This sequence joins TRBV7-3 and TRBJ2-2, with a tentative D call TRBD1 (6 bases). There are 19 residues in the CDR3. Germline values: CDR1 SGHTA, CDR2 FQGTGA. Trimming took off 0 bases at V and 0 bases at J, with 17 bases between the two ends.